These 26 T cell receptor beta chains came from one sample sequenced in a study of OX40 agonist ivuxolimab in advanced cancers. Produced via immunoSEQ multiplex PCR; TCRdb's table is partial and in-frame only. The data contain about 77,000 clones, 81% of them singletons. Sequencing used CD4+ or CD8+ T cells sorted from blood, obtained in a trial of the OX40 agonist ivuxolimab. These receptors all stem from an adult with an advanced solid tumor such as melanoma, head and neck, liver or kidney cancer.

This clone came up once. The rearrangement uses TRBV2 and TRBJ2-2; TRBD2 agrees at 10 bases. The CDR3 has 20 residues. Germline V gene lookup returns CDR1 SNHLY and CDR2 FYNNEI. V lost 6 bases and J lost 0; bases outside the gene matches: 16. The CDR3, as DNA: TGTGCCAGCAGGCAGGCCCGGCGGACTAGCGGACACCCGAACACCGGGGAGCTGTTTTTT. Translated: CASRQARRTSGHPNTGELFF.

V usage is TRBV30 and J usage is TRBJ2-5, with D unclear. The CDR3 has 10 residues. CDR1 and CDR2 from the germline V gene are GTSNPN and SVGIG (reference sequence). V lost 2 bases, J lost 8 bases, and 6 bases lay in between. The CDR3 bases are TGTGCCTGGAGTACTAACACCCAGTACTTC. Protein sequence: CAWSTNTQYF.

V gene TRBV5-1 combines with J gene TRBJ2-5; a weak D match, TRBD2 (6 bases). The J call may be incorrect, as the DNA end agrees better with TRBJ2-7. This CDR3 is 15 amino acids long. Germline assignment: CDR1 SGHRS and CDR2 YFSETQ. The CDR3 region is CASSYKVDPGGEQYF. CDR3 in DNA: TGCGCCAGCAGCTACAAGGTCGACCCCGGGGGCGAGCAGTACTTC.

In this sample, this clone turned up once. This sequence joins TRBV5-1 and TRBJ2-5; TRBD2 matches 9 bases. This CDR3 contains 15 residues. The germline CDR1 and CDR2 sequences are SGHRS and YFSETQ. V lost 1 base to trimming and J lost 3 bases; unmatched junction nucleotides: 4. The DNA for the CDR3 is TGCGCCAGCAGCTTGCTTAGCGGGAGTGAAGAGACCCAGTACTTC. Amino acids: CASSLLSGSEETQYF.

The J gene is TRBJ2-7, the V gene TRBV21-1; the tabulated D call, TRBD1, remains unverified against the DNA. TRBV21-1 is marked as a pseudogene. The CDR3 extends over 12 amino acids. CDR3 nucleotides: TGTGCCACCGCCAAGGGGTTCTACGAGCAGTACTTC. Protein: CATAKGFYEQYF.

Details on this clone: Given a far larger clone just one base away, this is likely a sequencing read error. The sample carries other DNA sequences with the same CDR3. The gene calls are TRBV4-1 and TRBJ1-2; D call uncertain. The CDR3 is made up of 14 amino acids. V lost 1 base, J lost 8 bases, and 14 bases lay in between. Germline CDR1 MGHRA, CDR2 YSYEKL. The CDR3 loop is CASSQGATPRGYTF. The CDR3 DNA reads as TGCGCCAGCAGCCAAGGGGCCACCCCGAGAGGCTACACCTTC.

The rearrangement links TRBV19 to TRBJ2-3, with TRBD2 identical over 8 bases. Trimming cost V 4 bases and J 1 base; bases outside gene matches: 4. The CDR3 covers 15 residues. From germline, CDR1 is LNHDA and CDR2 SQIVND (reference sequence). The DNA of the CDR3 is TGTGCCAGTAGTAGAAAAGCGGGGGGCACAGATACGCAGTATTTT. Translating it yields CASSRKAGGTDTQYF. The full variable domain, with the rest looked up from reference TRBV19 and TRBJ2-3, is DGGITQSPKYLFRKEGQNVTLSCEQNLNHDAMYWYRQDPGQGLRLIYYSQIVNDFQKGDIAEGYSVSREKKESFPLTVTSAQKNPTAFYLCASSRKAGGTDTQYFGPGTRLTVL.

The chain carries TRBV4-1 and TRBJ2-5; no clear D gene. The germline V gene encodes CDR1 MGHRA and CDR2 YSYEKL. This CDR3 has 13 residues. V was pared by 0 bases and J by 2 bases, with 4 bases between. The CDR3, as DNA: TGCGCCAGCAGCCAAGATAGACAAGAGACCCAGTACTTC. Translated: CASSQDRQETQYF.

The chain uses TRBV6-5 and TRBJ1-2, with 7 nucleotides matching TRBD1. The CDR3 has 15 amino acids. The V gene's germline CDR1 is MNHEY and CDR2 SVGAGI. Germline trimming cut 0 bases from V and 1 base from J; bases unmatched to any gene: 2. CDR3 nucleotides: TGTGCCAGCAGTTACTCGACAGGGTTTAACTATGGCTACACCTTC. Amino acid sequence: CASSYSTGFNYGYTF.

V is TRBV5-1 and J is TRBJ1-1; 8 bases agree with TRBD1. This CDR3 spans 13 amino acids. The V gene's germline CDR1 is SGHRS and CDR2 YFSETQ. V shed 6 bases, J shed 4 bases, and the junction held 5 bases outside the gene matches. The CDR3 nucleotides read TGCGCCAGCACACGTACAGGGGGCACTGAAGCTTTCTTT. This gives the protein CASTRTGGTEAFF.

The chain's CDR3 is CASSAAGYGIQPQHF. CDR3 DNA sequence: TGTGCCAGCAGCGCCGCGGGGTACGGGATTCAGCCCCAGCATTTT. V gene TRBV6-1 combines with J gene TRBJ1-5; D is uncertain. V dropped 6 bases and J dropped 6 bases, with 18 bases sitting between them. CDR1 is MNHNS and CDR2 is SASEGT in the germline V gene. This CDR3 is 15 amino acids long.

This clone was counted at least ten times. This chain links TRBV7-9 with TRBJ1-5, with unresolved D. Germline values: CDR1 SEHNR, CDR2 FQNEAQ (reference sequence). This CDR3 contains 13 residues. V was trimmed by 1 base and J by 6 bases, leaving 7 bases between them. CDR3 sequence: CASSLDITQPQHF. CDR3 in DNA: TGTGCCAGCAGCTTAGACATAACTCAGCCCCAGCATTTT. Drawing the rest from reference TRBV7-9 and TRBJ1-5, the complete variable domain is DTGVSQNPRHKITKRGQNVTFRCDPISEHNRLYWYRQTLGQGPEFLTYFQNEAQLEKSRLLSDRFSAERPKGSFSTLEIQRTEQGDSAMYLCASSLDITQPQHFGDGTRLSIL.

This sequence joins TRBV15 and TRBJ1-4; the match to TRBD1 covers 7 bases. After removal of 0 bases from V and 10 bases from J, the junction contained 5 bases not matched to a gene. Germline V gives CDR1 LNHNV, CDR2 YYDKDF (reference sequence). This CDR3 contains 14 residues. CDR3 sequence (DNA): TGTGCCACCAGCAGAGAGGGAAACAGGGGAAAACTGTTTTTT. As protein: CATSREGNRGKLFF.

The chain links TRBV9 to TRBJ2-3, with unresolved D. Germline-derived CDR1 and CDR2 are SGDLS and YYNGEE. This CDR3 contains 12 residues. Trimming removed 4 bases at V and 5 bases at J, with 8 bases between. The CDR3 sequence: CASSPAGDTQYF. As DNA, the CDR3 is TGTGCCAGCAGCCCAGCTGGAGATACGCAGTATTTT.

This chain links TRBV18 with TRBJ1-2, with D unclear. The CDR3 totals 14 residues. Germline V gene lookup returns CDR1 KGHSH and CDR2 LQKENI. The V end lost 1 base, the J end lost 1 base, and 7 bases lay between the germline ends. The CDR3 is CASSPRNNNYGYTF. The CDR3 coding sequence is TGTGCCAGCTCACCACGGAACAATAACTATGGCTACACCTTC. Looking up the rest from reference TRBV18 and TRBJ1-2 gives the full variable domain: NAGVMQNPRHLVRRRGQEARLRCSPMKGHSHVYWYRQLPEEGLKFMVYLQKENIIDESGMPKERFSAEFPKEGPSILRIQQVVRGDSAAYFCASSPRNNNYGYTFGSGTRLTVV.

The chain couples TRBV11-1 to TRBJ1-5, with 9 bases that match TRBD1. The junction had 2 bases not matched to a gene; V was cut back by 4 bases and J by 4 bases. The CDR3 length is 14 residues. Germline loops: CDR1 SGHAT, CDR2 FQDESV (reference sequence). For the CDR3, the DNA is TGTGCCAGCAGCTGGGACAGGGAAAATCAGCCCCAGCATTTT. Protein sequence: CASSWDRENQPQHF.

J is TRBJ1-4 and V is TRBV6-5; D may be TRBD1 (6 bases). Between the trimmed V and J ends, which lost 0 bases and 5 bases, there was a span of 13 bases. This CDR3 region has 16 residues. The germline gives CDR1 MNHEY, CDR2 SVGAGI. The CDR3 is CASSYSPGGGNEKLFF. For the CDR3, the DNA is TGTGCCAGCAGTTACTCCCCGGGAGGGGGGAATGAAAAACTGTTTTTT.

This sequence joins TRBV28 and TRBJ2-1; 7 bases are shared with TRBD1. V gave up 8 bases and J gave up 3 bases; unmatched junction bases: 7. The germline gives CDR1 MDHEN, CDR2 SYDVKM. This CDR3 region has 14 residues. CDR3 sequence: CASLNRGSYNEQFF. For the CDR3, the DNA is TGTGCCAGCTTAAACAGGGGCAGCTACAATGAGCAGTTCTTC.

A few counts support this clone. The V gene is TRBV7-9, the J gene TRBJ1-2, with D uncertain. CDR1 is SEHNR and CDR2 is FQNEAQ in the germline V gene (reference sequence). The CDR3 length is 13 residues. Trimming stripped 3 bases from V and 8 bases from J, with 13 bases between. CDR3 coding DNA: TGTGCCAGCAGCTTTGGAGTTCAGAGGGGCTACACCTTC. Translating it yields CASSFGVQRGYTF.

This chain links TRBV4-3 with TRBJ2-5, with 10 bases that match TRBD2. The end of the DNA aligns better with TRBJ2-7, so the J call may be wrong. This CDR3 spans 20 amino acids. Germline CDR1 reads LGHNA; CDR2 reads YSLEER. CDR3 nucleotide sequence: TGCGCCAGCAGCCAAGATCTGCTATCGGATGGGCTAGCGGGAGTGTACGAGCAGTACTTC. As protein: CASSQDLLSDGLAGVYEQYF.

The gene calls are TRBV4-2 and TRBJ2-7, with TRBD2 matching 7 bases. Germline CDR1 LGHNA, CDR2 YNFKEQ. The V and J ends lost 4 bases and 0 bases, in that order; junction bases with no gene match: 6. The CDR3 is 15 residues long. The CDR3 spells CASSLSGGSSYEQYF. CDR3 nucleotides: TGTGCCAGCAGCCTAAGCGGCGGGAGCTCCTACGAGCAGTACTTC.

The J gene is TRBJ2-3, the V gene TRBV5-5, with D unresolved. The length of the CDR3 is 12 residues. CDR1 is SGHKS and CDR2 is YYEKEE in the germline V gene (reference sequence). Between the trimmed V and J ends, which lost 0 bases and 14 bases, there was a span of 13 bases. The CDR3 spells CASSLGSKSWYF. The DNA for the CDR3 is TGTGCCAGCAGCTTGGGAAGCAAGTCGTGGTATTTT.

The genes are TRBV5-6 and TRBJ1-3, with D tentatively TRBD1 (6 bases). Trimming shortened V by 7 bases and J by 3 bases, and 14 bases separated the two germline ends. The germline V gene has CDR1 SGHDT and CDR2 YYEEEE. The CDR3 totals 14 residues. The CDR3 sequence: CASGYRESGNTIYF. The CDR3 DNA follows: TGTGCCAGCGGATACAGGGAGAGTGGAAACACCATATATTTT.

CDR3 nucleotide sequence: TGTGCCAGCAGCAGGGACAGGGAAGGCGAGCAGTTCTTC. Protein product: CASSRDREGEQFF. V gene TRBV5-4 combines with J gene TRBJ2-1, with 9 positions matching TRBD1. V lost 4 bases, J lost 10 bases, and 6 bases stayed unmatched. The CDR3 loop spans 13 amino acids. Per the germline V gene, CDR1 is SGHNT and CDR2 is YYREEE (reference sequence).

The chain joins TRBV5-8 to TRBJ1-1; D is undetermined. This CDR3 is built from 14 residues. Germline CDR1 is SGHTS and CDR2 is YDEGEE. V was trimmed by 10 bases and J by 1 base, leaving 17 bases between them. In nucleotides, the CDR3 is TGTGCCGAAGTCCTTTTCGGTAGGAACACTGAAGCTTTCTTT. Residues: CAEVLFGRNTEAFF.

V gene TRBV12-5 combines with J gene TRBJ1-5; D perhaps matches TRBD1 (6 bases). Germline V CDR1 and CDR2: LGHNT, FRNRAP. The CDR3 consists of 18 residues. V lost 6 bases and J 0 bases, leaving 21 bases between the germline ends. CDR3 in DNA: TGTGCTAGTGGCTTCTCCGGGACATTACTTTATAGCAATCAGCCCCAGCATTTT. Its protein is CASGFSGTLLYSNQPQHF. Together with reference TRBV12-5 and TRBJ1-5, the CDR3 gives the full variable domain: DARVTQTPRHKVTEMGQEVTMRCQPILGHNTVFWYRQTMMQGLELLAYFRNRAPLDDSGMPKDRFSAEMPDATLATLKIQPSEPRDSAVYFCASGFSGTLLYSNQPQHFGDGTRLSIL.